A single sample is the source of the 18 T cell receptor beta chains below, sequenced in a study of blood T cell repertoires in COVID-19. The assay was immunoSEQ multiplex PCR, and TCRdb's table has in-frame clones only and misses some. This table holds 60,000 to 80,000 clones, about 89% found once. The sample taken for sequencing was peripheral blood. These receptors were collected from a man aged 55 to 70 with acute or convalescent COVID-19.

This clone was picked up one time. CDR3 DNA sequence: TGTGCCAGCAGTTTTCAAGGGACAGCTATCTACAATGAGCAGTTCTTC. Its protein product is CASSFQGTAIYNEQFF. The rearrangement uses TRBV27 and TRBJ2-1; 7 nucleotides align to TRBD1. The V segment lost 3 bases and the J segment 3 bases; nucleotides outside the gene matches: 8. Germline assignment: CDR1 MNHEY and CDR2 SMNVEV (reference sequence). CDR3 length: 16 residues.

The chain combines TRBV5-1 with TRBJ2-5; 9 bases fit TRBD1. The CDR3 length is 14 residues. V lost 4 bases to trimming and J lost 1 base; unmatched junction nucleotides: 2. Germline-derived CDR1 and CDR2 are SGHRS and YFSETQ. The CDR3 loop is CASSLTGGQETQYF. CDR3 coding DNA: TGCGCCAGCAGCCTGACAGGGGGCCAAGAGACCCAGTACTTC.

The J gene is TRBJ1-4, the V gene TRBV6-6; 10 positions agree with TRBD1. CDR3 length: 15 amino acids. Germline lookup yields CDR1 MNHNY and CDR2 SVGAGI (reference sequence). V was clipped by 5 bases and J by 7 bases; unmatched bases: 7. The CDR3 nucleotides are TGTGCCAGCAGTAAGACAGGGGGCGCGGGTGAAAAACTGTTTTTT. Translated: CASSKTGGAGEKLFF.

The V and J genes are TRBV12-5 and TRBJ2-1, with D tentatively TRBD2 (7 bases). V lost 9 bases and J lost 8, with 23 bases in between. CDR1 is LGHNT and CDR2 is FRNRAP in the germline V gene. CDR3 length: 15 residues. This chain's CDR3 is CASMGGALNLDEQFF. The CDR3 DNA is TGTGCTAGCATGGGGGGGGCCCTTAATTTGGATGAGCAGTTCTTC. The variable domain in full, completed from reference TRBV12-5 and TRBJ2-1, reads DARVTQTPRHKVTEMGQEVTMRCQPILGHNTVFWYRQTMMQGLELLAYFRNRAPLDDSGMPKDRFSAEMPDATLATLKIQPSEPRDSAVYFCASMGGALNLDEQFFGPGTRLTVL.

This clone was seen only once. CDR3 sequence reads: CSASRSGTAENIQYF. The CDR3 DNA is TGCAGTGCTAGTAGATCAGGGACAGCAGAAAACATTCAGTACTTC. The chain couples TRBV20-1 to TRBJ2-4; TRBD1 matches at 7 bases. From germline, CDR1 is DFQATT and CDR2 SNEGSKA (reference sequence). Trimming removed 3 bases from V and 5 bases from J; junction bases left unmatched: 10. This CDR3 region has 15 residues.

V gene TRBV6-8 combines with J gene TRBJ2-7, with 9 bases fitting TRBD1. Germline V gene data show CDR1 as MNHGY and CDR2 as SAAAGT. This CDR3 region has 15 residues. The trim removed 2 bases at V and 3 bases at J, leaving 5 bases unmatched. CDR3 amino acids: CASSYGRDRDYEQYF. Here the CDR3 DNA reads TGTGCCAGCAGTTACGGTCGGGACAGGGACTACGAGCAGTACTTC.

The count of this clone is one. The chain recombines TRBV14 with TRBJ2-7; D is undetermined. Deletions cut 2 bases from V and 4 bases from J, with 12 bases between. CDR1 and CDR2 from the germline V gene are SGHDN and FVKESK. The CDR3 contains 14 residues. CDR3 region: CASSQSNSLYEQYF. DNA of the CDR3: TGTGCCAGCAGCCAATCGAACAGCCTGTACGAGCAGTACTTC.

The J gene is TRBJ1-4, the V gene TRBV19; 7 bases are shared with TRBD1. V lost 3 bases and J lost 4; bases outside the gene matches: 2. Germline V CDR1 and CDR2: LNHDA, SQIVND (reference sequence). The CDR3 loop spans 14 amino acids. The CDR3 bases are TGTGCCAGTAGTATTACAGGGGTTAATGAAAAACTGTTTTTT. The encoded protein is CASSITGVNEKLFF.

The rearrangement joins TRBV21-1 to TRBJ1-2; whether TRBD1, the table's D call, matches the DNA was not checked. TRBV21-1 is assigned pseudogene status. This CDR3 is 16 amino acids long. The DNA for the CDR3 is TGTGCCAGCAGGGTCTCCTGGGACAGGGAGGCTGCCGGCCACACCTTC. It encodes CASRVSWDREAAGHTF.

This rearrangement joins TRBV5-6 to TRBJ2-5; TRBD2 matches 10 bases. Germline V gene data show CDR1 as SGHDT and CDR2 as YYEEEE. After removal of 5 bases from V and 3 bases from J, the junction contained 4 bases not matched to a gene. The CDR3 runs 14 residues. CDR3 sequence (DNA): TGTGCCAGCAGAGGTGGACTAGCGGAAGAGACCCAGTACTTC. This gives the protein CASRGGLAEETQYF.

The genes are TRBV6-6 and TRBJ2-3; TRBD1 is a possible D gene (6 bases). In germline, CDR1 is MNHNY, CDR2 SVGAGI (reference sequence). This CDR3 has 15 residues. V was pared by 4 bases and J by 2 bases, with 13 bases between. CDR3 protein: CASSSQGSDTDTQYF. The CDR3 nucleotides read TGTGCCAGCAGTTCACAGGGTTCCGACACAGATACGCAGTATTTT.

V is TRBV11-3 and J is TRBJ2-7; D is ambiguous. Trimming took off 1 base at V and 6 bases at J, with 13 bases between the two ends. The CDR3 runs 14 residues. Germline CDR1 reads SGHNT; CDR2 reads YENEEA. CDR3 bases: TGTGCCAGCAGCTTAGGCGGTAGTGATCGCGAGCAGTACTTC. It codes for CASSLGGSDREQYF.

The count of this clone is one. The chain links TRBV10-3 to TRBJ1-4; D uncertain. Germline assignment: CDR1 ENHRY and CDR2 SYGVKD. This CDR3 is built from 14 residues. Trimming removed 8 bases at V and 4 bases at J, with 14 bases between. The CDR3 loop reads CAIRSQQNNEKLFF. The CDR3 DNA is TGTGCCATCCGGAGCCAGCAGAATAATGAAAAACTGTTTTTT.

The rearrangement links TRBV7-7 to TRBJ2-5; TRBD2 is a possible D gene (5 bases). The CDR3 covers 15 residues. The V and J ends lost 0 bases and 1 base respectively, with 9 bases between them. Germline CDR1 reads SSHAT; CDR2 reads FNYEAQ (reference sequence). The CDR3 spells CASSLAGDPQETQYF. The CDR3 DNA is TGTGCCAGCAGCTTAGCGGGAGATCCCCAAGAGACCCAGTACTTC.

The J gene is TRBJ1-4, the V gene TRBV7-9; a possible D gene is TRBD1 (5 bases). Germline values: CDR1 SEHNR, CDR2 FQNEAQ (reference sequence). CDR3 size: 14 residues. Trimming removed 2 bases from V and 4 bases from J, with 8 bases in between. This CDR3 reads CASSLTGVNEKLFF. CDR3 coding DNA: TGTGCCAGCAGCTTAACAGGTGTTAATGAAAAACTGTTTTTT.

CDR3 nucleotides: TGTGCCAGCAGCACCCGAAGTGGGGGCGGGGGGTACAATGAGCAGTTCTTC. It codes for CASSTRSGGGGYNEQFF. The chain recombines TRBV11-3 with TRBJ2-1; 8 bases are shared with TRBD2. The CDR3 consists of 17 residues. The V segment lost 5 bases and the J segment 4 bases; nucleotides outside the gene matches: 13. Germline assignment: CDR1 SGHNT and CDR2 YENEEA.

This sequence joins TRBV5-6 and TRBJ2-1; unclear D gene. Deletions cut 4 bases from V and 0 bases from J, with 14 bases between. Germline CDR1 reads SGHDT; CDR2 reads YYEEEE. The CDR3 runs to 16 residues. The CDR3 DNA is TGTGCCAGCAGCCGCATGCTACAGAGCTCCTACAATGAGCAGTTCTTC. Translated: CASSRMLQSSYNEQFF.

The rearrangement links TRBV12-3 or TRBV12-4 to TRBJ1-6; D not certain. The CDR3 sequence is 13 residues long. The V and J ends lost 9 bases and 8 bases respectively, with 14 bases between them. CDR3 region: CASSPVADSPLHF. The DNA for the CDR3 is TGTGCCAGTTCCCCGGTAGCCGATTCACCCCTCCACTTT.